This T cell receptor (beta chain) stems from a study of CD8 T cells in ankylosing spondylitis. Study outcomes and limitations: Several of the motif variants were reported before in synovial fluid and blood from reactive arthritis. Peripheral blood samples showed relatively rare disease-linked clones, and these clones were CD8+. Disease-linked clones reportedly concentrated significantly in matched ankylosing spondylitis synovial fluid. It appeared that ankylosing spondylitis blood was characterized by a TCR beta motif of eight highly homologous variants.

Libraries for TCR beta were made by quantitative 5'-RACE with molecular barcodes. Each CDR3 protein is one row after TCRdb ran MiXCR on the 5' RACE reads. The sample carries more than 600,000 distinct CDR3 sequences, around 20% recorded once. Trimming took 8 bases from V and 6 from J; bases not matched to a gene: 10. This CDR3 is 15 amino acids long. The germline CDR1 and CDR2 sequences are SNHLY and FYNNEI. This clonotype was picked up one time. Its specificity is unknown. The sample was blood, either unsorted or a sorted T cell fraction (not recorded which). The sequence came from a male donor with ankylosing spondylitis. The chain has TRBV2 and TRBJ2-2; TRBD2 matches at 9 bases. The CDR3 loop reads CASGPTVAGAGELFF. CDR3 DNA: TGTGCCAGCGGCCCAACGGTAGCGGGGGCCGGGGAGCTGTTTTTT.